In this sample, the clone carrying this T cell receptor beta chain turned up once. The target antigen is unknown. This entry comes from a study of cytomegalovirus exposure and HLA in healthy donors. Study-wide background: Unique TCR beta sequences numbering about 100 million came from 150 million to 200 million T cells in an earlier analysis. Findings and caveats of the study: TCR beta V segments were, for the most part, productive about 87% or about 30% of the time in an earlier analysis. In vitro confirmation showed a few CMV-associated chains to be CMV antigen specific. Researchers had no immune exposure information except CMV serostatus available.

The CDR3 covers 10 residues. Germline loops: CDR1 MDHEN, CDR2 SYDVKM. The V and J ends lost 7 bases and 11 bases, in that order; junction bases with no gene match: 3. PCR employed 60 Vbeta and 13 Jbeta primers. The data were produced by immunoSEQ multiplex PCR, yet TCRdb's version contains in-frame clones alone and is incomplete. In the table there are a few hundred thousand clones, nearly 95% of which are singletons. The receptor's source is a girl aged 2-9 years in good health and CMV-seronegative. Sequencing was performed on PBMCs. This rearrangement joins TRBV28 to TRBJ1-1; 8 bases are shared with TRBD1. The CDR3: CASKGQVAFF. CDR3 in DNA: TGTGCCAGCAAGGGACAGGTCGCTTTCTTT.